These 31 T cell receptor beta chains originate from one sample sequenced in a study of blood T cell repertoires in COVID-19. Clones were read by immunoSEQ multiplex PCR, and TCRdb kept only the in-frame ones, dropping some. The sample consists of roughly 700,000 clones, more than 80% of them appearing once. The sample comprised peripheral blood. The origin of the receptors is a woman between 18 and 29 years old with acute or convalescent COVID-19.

The CDR3 region is CATGTGVDPEAFF. The CDR3 coding sequence is TGTGCCACCGGGACAGGGGTAGACCCTGAAGCTTTCTTT. This chain connects TRBV10-3 to TRBJ1-1; 10 positions match TRBD1. J gave up 6 bases and V 10 bases, and 8 bases lay outside the gene matches. The CDR3 has 13 residues. Per germline, CDR1 ENHRY and CDR2 SYGVKD.

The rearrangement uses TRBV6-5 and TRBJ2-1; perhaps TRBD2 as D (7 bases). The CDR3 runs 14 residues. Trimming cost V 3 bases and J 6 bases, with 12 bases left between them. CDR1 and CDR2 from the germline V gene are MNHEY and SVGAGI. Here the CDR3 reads CASSYLGGLNEQFF. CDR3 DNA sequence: TGTGCCAGCAGTTATTTGGGGGGGCTCAATGAGCAGTTCTTC.

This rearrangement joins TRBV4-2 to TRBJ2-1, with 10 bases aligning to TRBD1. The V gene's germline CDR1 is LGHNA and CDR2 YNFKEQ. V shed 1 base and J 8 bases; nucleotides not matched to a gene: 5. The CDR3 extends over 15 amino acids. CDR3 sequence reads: CASSQGGGTGDEQFF. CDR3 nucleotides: TGTGCCAGCAGCCAAGGAGGAGGGACAGGGGATGAGCAGTTCTTC.

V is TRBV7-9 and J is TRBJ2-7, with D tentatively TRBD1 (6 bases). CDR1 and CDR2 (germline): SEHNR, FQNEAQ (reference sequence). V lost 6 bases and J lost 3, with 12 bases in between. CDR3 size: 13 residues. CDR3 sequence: CASSSDSSYEQYF. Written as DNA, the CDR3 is TGTGCCAGCAGTTCGGACAGCAGCTACGAGCAGTACTTC.

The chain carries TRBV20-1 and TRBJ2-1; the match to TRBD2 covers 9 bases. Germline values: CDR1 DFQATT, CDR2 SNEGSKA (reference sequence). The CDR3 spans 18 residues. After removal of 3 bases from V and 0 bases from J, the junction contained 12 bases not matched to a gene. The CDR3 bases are TGCAGTGCTAGTAGGTCTAGCGGGGACTTGAGCTCCTACAATGAGCAGTTCTTC. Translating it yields CSASRSSGDLSSYNEQFF.

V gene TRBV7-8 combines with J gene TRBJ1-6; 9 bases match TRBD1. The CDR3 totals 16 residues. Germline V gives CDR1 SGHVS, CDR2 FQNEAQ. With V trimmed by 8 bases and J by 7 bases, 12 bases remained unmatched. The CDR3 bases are TGTGCCAGCCGGGAACAGGGGGCATTGAGGAATTCACCCCTCCACTTT. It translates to CASREQGALRNSPLHF.

CDR3 protein: CASSEVGGVPGYTF. CDR3 coding DNA: TGTGCCAGCAGTGAAGTAGGGGGCGTCCCTGGCTACACCTTC. The J gene is TRBJ1-2, the V gene TRBV6-1; TRBD1 aligns across 7 bases. This CDR3 is 14 amino acids long. V trimming: 1 base; J trimming: 7 bases; junction bases outside the gene matches: 6. The germline CDR1 and CDR2 sequences are MNHNS and SASEGT.

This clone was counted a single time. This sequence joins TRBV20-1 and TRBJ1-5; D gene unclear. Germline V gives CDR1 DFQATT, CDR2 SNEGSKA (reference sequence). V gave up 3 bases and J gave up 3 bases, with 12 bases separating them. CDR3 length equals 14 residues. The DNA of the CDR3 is TGCAGTGCTAGTCCGGCGGTCACCAATCAGCCCCAGCATTTT. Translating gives CSASPAVTNQPQHF.

The CDR3 DNA sequence: TGTGCCAGCAGTCGTGTTCGGGGGGGGCAGGACATTCAGTACTTC. This gives the protein CASSRVRGGQDIQYF. The chain links TRBV6-5 to TRBJ2-4; TRBD2 matches at 8 bases. Trimming at V came to 5 bases and at J to 8 bases, leaving 11 bases not matched to a gene. This CDR3 comprises 15 residues. The germline CDR1 and CDR2 sequences are MNHEY and SVGAGI.

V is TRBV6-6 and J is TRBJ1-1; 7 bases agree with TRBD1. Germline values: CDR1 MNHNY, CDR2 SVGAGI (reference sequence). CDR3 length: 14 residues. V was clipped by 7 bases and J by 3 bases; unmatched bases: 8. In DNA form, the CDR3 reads TGTGCCAGCACCCCGAGGGGGCGGGACACTGAAGCTTTCTTT. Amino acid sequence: CASTPRGRDTEAFF.

The CDR3 reads CASRPGTTGSYNEQFF. CDR3 bases: TGTGCCAGCAGGCCAGGGACTACCGGCTCCTACAATGAGCAGTTCTTC. The rearrangement joins TRBV27 to TRBJ2-1, with 7 bases aligning to TRBD2. J gave up 0 bases and V 6 bases, and 8 bases lay outside the gene matches. Germline loops: CDR1 MNHEY, CDR2 SMNVEV (reference sequence). The CDR3 is 16 amino acids.

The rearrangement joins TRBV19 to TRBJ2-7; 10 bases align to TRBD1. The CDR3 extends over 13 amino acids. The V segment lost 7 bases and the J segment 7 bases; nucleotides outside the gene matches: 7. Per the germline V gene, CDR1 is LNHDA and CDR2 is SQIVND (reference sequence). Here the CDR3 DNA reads TGTGCCAGTACCCCCTGGACAGGGGGGGAGCAGTACTTC. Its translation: CASTPWTGGEQYF.

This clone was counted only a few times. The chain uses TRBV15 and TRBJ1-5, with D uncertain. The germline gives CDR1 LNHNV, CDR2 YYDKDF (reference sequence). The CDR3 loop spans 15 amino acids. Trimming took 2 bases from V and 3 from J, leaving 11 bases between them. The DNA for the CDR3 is TGTGCCACCAGCAGAATGGACGGACTCAATCAGCCCCAGCATTTT. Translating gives CATSRMDGLNQPQHF.

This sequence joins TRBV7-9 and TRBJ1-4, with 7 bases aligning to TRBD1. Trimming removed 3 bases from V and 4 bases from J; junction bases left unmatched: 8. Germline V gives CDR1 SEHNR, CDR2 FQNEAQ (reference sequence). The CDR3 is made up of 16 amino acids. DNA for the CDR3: TGTGCCAGCAGCTTTCGCCCGGGACAGAATAATGAAAAACTGTTTTTT. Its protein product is CASSFRPGQNNEKLFF.

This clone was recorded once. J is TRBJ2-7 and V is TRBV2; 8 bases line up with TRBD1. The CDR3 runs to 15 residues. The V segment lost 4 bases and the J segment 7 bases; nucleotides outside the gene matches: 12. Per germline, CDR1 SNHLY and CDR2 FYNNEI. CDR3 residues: CASSGASGGAQEQYF. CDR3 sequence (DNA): TGTGCCAGCAGTGGGGCATCAGGGGGCGCACAGGAGCAGTACTTC.

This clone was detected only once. The CDR3 DNA sequence: TGTGCCAGCAAAACAGGGGGAGATCAGCCCCAGCATTTT. This gives the protein CASKTGGDQPQHF. The genes are TRBV6-5 and TRBJ1-5; 8 bases are a match to TRBD1. The junction had 4 bases not matched to a gene; V was cut back by 7 bases and J by 5 bases. The CDR3 runs 13 residues. Germline V gene data show CDR1 as MNHEY and CDR2 as SVGAGI.

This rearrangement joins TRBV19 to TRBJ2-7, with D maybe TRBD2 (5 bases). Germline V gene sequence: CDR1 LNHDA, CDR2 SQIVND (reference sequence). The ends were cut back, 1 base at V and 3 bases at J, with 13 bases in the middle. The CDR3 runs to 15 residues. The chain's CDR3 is CASSIGGGLLYEQYF. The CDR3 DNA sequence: TGTGCCAGTAGTATAGGAGGCGGACTCCTCTACGAGCAGTACTTC.

As DNA, the CDR3 is TGCGCCAGCAGCCAACCCGGACAGGGGCCATATGCACCCCTCCACTTT. This encodes CASSQPGQGPYAPLHF. This rearrangement joins TRBV4-1 to TRBJ1-6; 9 bases match TRBD1. Trimming removed 2 bases from V and 11 bases from J; junction bases left unmatched: 10. The V gene's germline CDR1 is MGHRA and CDR2 YSYEKL. This CDR3 has 16 amino acids.

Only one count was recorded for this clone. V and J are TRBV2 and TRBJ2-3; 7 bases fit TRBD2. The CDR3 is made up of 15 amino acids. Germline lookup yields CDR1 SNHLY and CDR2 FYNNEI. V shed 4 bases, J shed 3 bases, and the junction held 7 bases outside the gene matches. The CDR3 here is CASSGGGGWTDTQYF. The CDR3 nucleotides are TGTGCCAGCAGTGGGGGCGGGGGTTGGACAGATACGCAGTATTTT.

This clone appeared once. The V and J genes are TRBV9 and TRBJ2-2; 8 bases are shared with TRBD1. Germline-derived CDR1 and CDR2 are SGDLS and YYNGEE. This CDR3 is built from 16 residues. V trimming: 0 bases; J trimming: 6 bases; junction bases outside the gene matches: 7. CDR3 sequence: CASSVEGQVVAGELFF. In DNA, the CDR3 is TGTGCCAGCAGCGTAGAGGGACAGGTCGTGGCCGGGGAGCTGTTTTTT.

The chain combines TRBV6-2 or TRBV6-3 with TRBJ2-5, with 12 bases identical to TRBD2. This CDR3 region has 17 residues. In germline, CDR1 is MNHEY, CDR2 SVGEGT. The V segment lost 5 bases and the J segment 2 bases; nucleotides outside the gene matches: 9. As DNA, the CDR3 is TGTGCCAGCAGTCGCGGACTAGCGGGGAAGCGGCAAGAGACCCAGTACTTC. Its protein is CASSRGLAGKRQETQYF.

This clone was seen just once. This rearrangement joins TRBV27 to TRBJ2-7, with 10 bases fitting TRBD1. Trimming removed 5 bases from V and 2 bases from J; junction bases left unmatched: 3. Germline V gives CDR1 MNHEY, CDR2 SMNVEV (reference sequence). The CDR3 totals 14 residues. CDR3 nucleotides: TGTGCCAGCAGTAGGACAGGGGGACCCTACGAGCAGTACTTC. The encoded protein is CASSRTGGPYEQYF.

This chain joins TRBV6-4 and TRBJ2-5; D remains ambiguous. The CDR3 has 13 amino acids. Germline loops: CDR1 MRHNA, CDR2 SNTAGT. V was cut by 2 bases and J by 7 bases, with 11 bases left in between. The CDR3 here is CASSDGPLGTQYF. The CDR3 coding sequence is TGTGCCAGCAGTGACGGGCCCCTTGGGACCCAGTACTTC.

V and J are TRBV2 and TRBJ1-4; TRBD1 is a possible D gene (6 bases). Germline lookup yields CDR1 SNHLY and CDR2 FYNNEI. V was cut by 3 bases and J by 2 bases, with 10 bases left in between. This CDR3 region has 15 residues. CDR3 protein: CASSETRGTNEKLFF. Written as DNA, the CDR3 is TGTGCCAGCAGTGAGACCAGGGGTACTAATGAAAAACTGTTTTTT.

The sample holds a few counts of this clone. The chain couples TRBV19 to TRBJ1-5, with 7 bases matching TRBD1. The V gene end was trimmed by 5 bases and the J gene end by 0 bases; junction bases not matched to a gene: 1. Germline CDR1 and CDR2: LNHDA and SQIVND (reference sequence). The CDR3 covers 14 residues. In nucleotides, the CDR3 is TGTGCCAGTAGTGGACAGGTTAGCAATCAGCCCCAGCATTTT. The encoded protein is CASSGQVSNQPQHF.

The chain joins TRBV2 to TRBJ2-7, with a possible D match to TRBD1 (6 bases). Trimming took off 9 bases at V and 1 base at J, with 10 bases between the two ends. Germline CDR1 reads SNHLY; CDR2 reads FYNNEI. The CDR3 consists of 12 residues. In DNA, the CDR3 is TGTGCCAGTCAGCAGGGGTCCTACGAGCAGTACTTC. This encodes CASQQGSYEQYF.

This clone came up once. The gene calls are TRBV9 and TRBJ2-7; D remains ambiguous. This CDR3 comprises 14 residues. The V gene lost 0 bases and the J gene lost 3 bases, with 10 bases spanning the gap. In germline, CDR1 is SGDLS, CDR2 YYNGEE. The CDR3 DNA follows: TGTGCCAGCAGCGTAGCGGGTTCTTTCTACGAGCAGTACTTC. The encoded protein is CASSVAGSFYEQYF.

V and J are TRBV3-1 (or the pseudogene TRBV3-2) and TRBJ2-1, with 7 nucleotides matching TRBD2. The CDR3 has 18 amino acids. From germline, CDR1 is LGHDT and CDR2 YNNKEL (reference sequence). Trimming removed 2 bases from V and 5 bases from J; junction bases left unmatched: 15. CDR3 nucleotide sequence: TGTGCCAGCAGCCAACCTCGAACCGGGACTATAGACAACAATGAGCAGTTCTTC. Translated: CASSQPRTGTIDNNEQFF.

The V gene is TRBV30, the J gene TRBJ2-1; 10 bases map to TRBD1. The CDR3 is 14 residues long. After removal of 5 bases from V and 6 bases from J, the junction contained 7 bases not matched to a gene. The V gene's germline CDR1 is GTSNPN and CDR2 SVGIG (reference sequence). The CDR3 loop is CAWGPGQGPNEQFF. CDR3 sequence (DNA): TGTGCCTGGGGGCCGGGACAGGGGCCCAATGAGCAGTTCTTC.

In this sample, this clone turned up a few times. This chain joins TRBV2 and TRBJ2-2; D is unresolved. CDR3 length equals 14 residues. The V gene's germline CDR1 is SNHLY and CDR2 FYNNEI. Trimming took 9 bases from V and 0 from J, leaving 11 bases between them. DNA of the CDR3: TGTGCCAGTGCTAGAGATTCGAACACCGGGGAGCTGTTTTTT. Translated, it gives CASARDSNTGELFF. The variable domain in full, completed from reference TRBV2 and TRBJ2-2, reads EPEVTQTPSHQVTQMGQEVILRCVPISNHLYFYWYRQILGQKVEFLVSFYNNEISEKSEIFDDQFSVERPDGSNFTLKIRSTKLEDSAMYFCASARDSNTGELFFGEGSRLTVL.

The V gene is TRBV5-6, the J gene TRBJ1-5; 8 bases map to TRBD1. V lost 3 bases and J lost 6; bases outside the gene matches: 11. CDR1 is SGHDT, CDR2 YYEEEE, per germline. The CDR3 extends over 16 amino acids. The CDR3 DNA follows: TGTGCCAGCAGCTCCGGGACAGGCGCCGGCGGTCAGCCCCAGCATTTT. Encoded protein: CASSSGTGAGGQPQHF.